Below, 18 T cell receptor beta chains from the same sample are listed, as sequenced in a study of OX40 agonist ivuxolimab in advanced cancers. Only in-frame clones appear in the TCRdb table, and some are missing; sequencing was by immunoSEQ multiplex PCR. Of tens of thousands of clones listed, about 83% were seen once; the top ten hold around 1.6%. The sequencing here drew on CD4+ or CD8+ T cells sorted from blood, taken in a trial of the OX40 agonist ivuxolimab. The receptors come from an adult with an advanced solid tumor such as melanoma, head and neck, liver or kidney cancer.

The chain combines TRBV6-4 with TRBJ1-1; no clear D gene. Germline V lookup: CDR1 MRHNA, CDR2 SNTAGT. Between the trimmed V and J ends, which lost 6 bases and 8 bases, there was a span of 16 bases. This CDR3 contains 13 residues. The CDR3 DNA reads as TGTGCCAGCAGCGAGTTACAAGGAACAGAAGCTTTCTTT. Translated, it gives CASSELQGTEAFF.

Points on this clone: Distinct nucleotide sequences in the sample also encode this CDR3. The rearrangement joins TRBV2 to TRBJ1-4; D gene ambiguous. The V end was cut by 2 bases, the J end by 7 bases, with 5 bases between. Germline V gene data show CDR1 as SNHLY and CDR2 as FYNNEI. The CDR3 extends over 12 amino acids. In DNA form, the CDR3 reads TGTGCCAGCAGTGAAAGGGCTGAAAAACTGTTTTTT. As protein: CASSERAEKLFF.

The V call is TRBV7-3, the J call TRBJ2-3; D gene unclear. Trimming pared 5 bases from V and 4 bases from J, leaving 10 bases between. Germline CDR1 reads SGHTA; CDR2 reads FQGTGA. The CDR3 contains 13 residues. The CDR3 sequence is CASSRRRPDTQYF. CDR3 bases: TGTGCCAGCAGCCGCCGACGGCCAGATACGCAGTATTTT.

The rearrangement joins TRBV9 to TRBJ2-3; TRBD2 is a possible D gene (7 bases). From germline, CDR1 is SGDLS and CDR2 YYNGEE. Trimming left V 6 bases short and J 2 bases short, with 22 bases between. The CDR3 is 17 residues long. The CDR3 protein is CASTHRRGGPNTDTQYF. The CDR3 nucleotides are TGTGCCAGCACTCATAGACGCGGGGGCCCAAACACAGATACGCAGTATTTT.

This clone was found a few times. V and J are TRBV9 and TRBJ1-1, with D hard to call. Per germline, CDR1 SGDLS and CDR2 YYNGEE. Trimming took off 5 bases at V and 5 bases at J, with 13 bases between the two ends. The CDR3 is 13 residues long. CDR3 coding DNA: TGTGCCAGCAGTTCGGGGAGTGGGACTGAAGCTTTCTTT. It yields the protein CASSSGSGTEAFF.

V usage is TRBV11-2 and J usage is TRBJ2-7; TRBD1 aligns across 7 bases. The CDR3 loop spans 17 amino acids. Germline loops: CDR1 SGHAT, CDR2 FQNNGV. Trimming took 5 bases from V and 3 from J; bases not matched to a gene: 16. CDR3 residues: CASSHIQGDRDGYEQYF. In DNA form, the CDR3 reads TGTGCCAGCAGCCACATCCAAGGAGACAGGGATGGCTACGAGCAGTACTTC.

This clone has just one count. The V and J genes are TRBV5-5 and TRBJ2-2; 7 nucleotides match TRBD1. After removal of 1 base from V and 4 bases from J, the junction contained 4 bases not matched to a gene. The germline gives CDR1 SGHKS, CDR2 YYEKEE (reference sequence). The CDR3 extends over 15 amino acids. The CDR3 loop reads CASSLRQGATGELFF. CDR3 in DNA: TGTGCCAGCAGCTTGAGACAGGGAGCCACCGGGGAGCTGTTTTTT.

In its sample, this clone was seen a few times. The chain has TRBV9 and TRBJ1-1; TRBD1 agrees at 10 bases. This CDR3 has 16 amino acids. V shed 2 bases and J 1 base; nucleotides not matched to a gene: 5. CDR1 is SGDLS and CDR2 is YYNGEE in the germline V gene. The CDR3 loop is CASSVTGQGGNTEAFF. The CDR3, as DNA: TGTGCCAGCAGCGTGACTGGACAGGGGGGGAACACTGAAGCTTTCTTT.

The chain uses TRBV6-6 and TRBJ1-2; 8 positions agree with TRBD1. Germline-derived CDR1 and CDR2 are MNHNY and SVGAGI (reference sequence). V shed 4 bases, J shed 4 bases, and the junction held 8 bases outside the gene matches. There are 15 residues in the CDR3. CDR3 nucleotide sequence: TGTGCCAGCAGTTTTCTCACAGGGGGGGCCTATGGCTACACCTTC. As protein: CASSFLTGGAYGYTF.

This chain uses TRBV11-3 with TRBJ2-3; TRBD2 might be the D (5 bases). Germline V lookup: CDR1 SGHNT, CDR2 YENEEA. This CDR3 contains 15 residues. V lost 5 bases and J lost 0, with 12 bases in between. CDR3 residues: CASSRLGASTDTQYF. Written as DNA, the CDR3 is TGTGCCAGCAGCCGACTGGGAGCTAGCACAGATACGCAGTATTTT.

This chain uses TRBV5-1 with TRBJ2-5; D perhaps matches TRBD1 (6 bases). The germline gives CDR1 SGHRS, CDR2 YFSETQ. The CDR3 has 15 residues. The V end lost 0 bases, the J end lost 1 base, and 10 bases lay between the germline ends. CDR3 protein: CASSLGRGVQETQYF. In DNA, the CDR3 is TGCGCCAGCAGCTTGGGCAGGGGAGTCCAAGAGACCCAGTACTTC.

This clone has a count of ten or more. The V and J genes are TRBV6-6 and TRBJ2-1; TRBD2 aligns across 10 bases. Unmatched junction bases numbered 4, after V lost 2 bases and J lost 6 bases. CDR3 size: 15 residues. Per the germline V gene, CDR1 is MNHNY and CDR2 is SVGAGI (reference sequence). The CDR3 spells CASSYKPSGSNEQFF. The CDR3 DNA sequence: TGTGCCAGCAGTTACAAGCCTAGCGGGAGCAATGAGCAGTTCTTC.

This clone was detected a few times. The rearrangement joins TRBV7-9 to TRBJ1-6, with D uncertain. The V end was cut by 7 bases, the J end by 9 bases, with 13 bases between. The germline V gene encodes CDR1 SEHNR and CDR2 FQNEAQ (reference sequence). This CDR3 has 13 amino acids. CDR3 DNA: TGTGCCAGCATCAACAACTTGGGTTCACCCCTCCACTTT. Protein product: CASINNLGSPLHF.

J is TRBJ2-5 and V is TRBV5-1; TRBD1 matches at 8 bases. The germline CDR1 and CDR2 sequences are SGHRS and YFSETQ. The CDR3 consists of 14 residues. Losses at the gene ends were 2 bases for V and 5 bases for J; bases not matched to a gene: 5. In nucleotides, the CDR3 is TGCGCCAGCAGCTTACAGGGGGTGAGCGAGACCCAGTACTTC. Translated, it gives CASSLQGVSETQYF.

The genes are TRBV7-9 and TRBJ1-6; weak D call: TRBD1 (6 bases). This CDR3 contains 16 residues. V was trimmed by 5 bases and J by 5 bases, leaving 16 bases between them. Germline V gives CDR1 SEHNR, CDR2 FQNEAQ (reference sequence). CDR3 residues: CASSEQGTRHNSPLHF. The CDR3 coding sequence is TGTGCCAGCAGCGAGCAGGGGACAAGACATAATTCACCCCTCCACTTT.

V usage is TRBV5-4 and J usage is TRBJ2-7; D ambiguous. The CDR3 runs to 19 residues. Trimming pared 1 base from V and 2 bases from J, leaving 25 bases between. The germline CDR1 and CDR2 sequences are SGHNT and YYREEE (reference sequence). CDR3 region: CASSLTLSPGLRTPYEQYF. As DNA, the CDR3 is TGTGCCAGCAGCTTGACCCTGAGTCCCGGTTTGAGGACCCCCTACGAGCAGTACTTC. Full variable domain (rest looked up from reference TRBV5-4 and TRBJ2-7): ETGVTQSPTHLIKTRGQQVTLRCSSQSGHNTVSWYQQALGQGPQFIFQYYREEENGRGNFPPRFSGLQFPNYSSELNVNALELDDSALYLCASSLTLSPGLRTPYEQYFGPGTRLTVT.

The rearrangement uses TRBV10-3 and TRBJ2-5; 9 nucleotides agree with TRBD1. This CDR3 has 14 residues. Germline-derived CDR1 and CDR2 are ENHRY and SYGVKD. J was trimmed by 1 base and V by 6 bases; bases with no gene match: 3. CDR3 bases: TGTGCCATCAGCCGGGGACAGGGCCAAGAGACCCAGTACTTC. It codes for CAISRGQGQETQYF.

This clone occurred once. J is TRBJ2-2 and V is TRBV9, with TRBD2 as a possible D gene (5 bases). Germline values: CDR1 SGDLS, CDR2 YYNGEE. V lost 2 bases and J lost 5, with 19 bases in between. This CDR3 region has 17 residues. The CDR3 loop is CASSVDDLRRGTGELFF. The CDR3 DNA sequence: TGTGCCAGCAGCGTCGACGATCTGCGTAGAGGGACCGGGGAGCTGTTTTTT.